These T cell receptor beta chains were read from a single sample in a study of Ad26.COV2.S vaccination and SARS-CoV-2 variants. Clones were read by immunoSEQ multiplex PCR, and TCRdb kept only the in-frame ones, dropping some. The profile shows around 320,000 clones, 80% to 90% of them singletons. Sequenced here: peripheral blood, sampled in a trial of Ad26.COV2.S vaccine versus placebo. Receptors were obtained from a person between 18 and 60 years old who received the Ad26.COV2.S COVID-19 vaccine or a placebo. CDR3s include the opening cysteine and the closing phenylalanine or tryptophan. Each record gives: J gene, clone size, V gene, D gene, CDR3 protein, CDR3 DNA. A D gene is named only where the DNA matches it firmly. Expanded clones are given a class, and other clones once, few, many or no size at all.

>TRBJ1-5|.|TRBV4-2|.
CASSQDSSQPQHF
TGTGCCAGCAGCCAGGACAGTAGCCAGCCCCAGCATTTT
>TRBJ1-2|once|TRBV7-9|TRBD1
CASSLGDRGGGYTF
TGTGCCAGCAGCTTAGGGGACAGGGGAGGAGGCTACACCTTC
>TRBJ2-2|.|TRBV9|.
CASSEINTGELFF
TGTGCCAGCAGCGAGATAAACACCGGGGAGCTGTTTTTT
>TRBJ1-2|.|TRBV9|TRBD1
CASSVRSGTGYGYTF
TGTGCCAGCAGCGTGAGATCCGGGACAGGCTATGGCTACACCTTC
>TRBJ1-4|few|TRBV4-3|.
CASSQDLRTIVSLRFF
TGCGCCAGCAGCCAAGATTTACGGACGATAGTGTCTTTAAGGTTTTTT
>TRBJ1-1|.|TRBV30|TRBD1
CAWSRTGGTEAFF
TGTGCCTGGAGTCGGACAGGGGGAACTGAAGCTTTCTTT
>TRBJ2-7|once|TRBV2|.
CATLRPGPGYEQYF
TGTGCCACTCTAAGACCGGGGCCGGGTTACGAGCAGTACTTC
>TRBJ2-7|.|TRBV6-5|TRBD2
CASSYESSGAFFEQYF
TGTGCCAGCAGTTACGAATCTAGCGGGGCCTTTTTCGAGCAGTACTTC
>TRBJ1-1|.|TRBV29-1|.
CSVEIPQAFF
TGCAGCGTTGAGATCCCCCAAGCTTTCTTT
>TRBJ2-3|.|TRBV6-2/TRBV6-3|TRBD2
CASSSPGLAGDGPDTQYF
TGTGCCAGCAGTTCTCCGGGACTAGCGGGGGATGGGCCAGATACGCAGTATTTT
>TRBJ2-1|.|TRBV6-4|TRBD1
CASSNPTGTGSMGEQFF
TGTGCCAGCAGCAACCCGACCGGGACAGGGTCGATGGGTGAGCAGTTCTTC
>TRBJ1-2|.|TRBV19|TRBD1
CASSKGTGANYGYTF
TGTGCCAGTAGCAAAGGGACAGGGGCTAACTATGGCTACACCTTC
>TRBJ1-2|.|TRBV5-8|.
CASSLVQGGYTF
TGTGCCAGCAGCTTGGTCCAGGGGGGCTACACCTTC
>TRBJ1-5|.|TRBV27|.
CASSFNPGMNQPQHF
TGTGCCAGCAGTTTCAATCCAGGAATGAATCAGCCCCAGCATTTT
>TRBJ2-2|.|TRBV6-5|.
CASSYSDPNTGELFF
TGTGCCAGCAGTTACTCGGACCCGAACACCGGGGAGCTGTTTTTT
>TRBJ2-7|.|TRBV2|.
CASSEGFRGYEQYF
TGTGCCAGCAGTGAAGGCTTCAGGGGCTACGAGCAGTACTTC
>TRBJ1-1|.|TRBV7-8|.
CASSLAPAGQTEAFF
TGTGCCAGCAGCTTAGCCCCGGCAGGGCAAACTGAAGCTTTCTTT
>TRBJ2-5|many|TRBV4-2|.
CASSQEGIGSRETQYF
TGTGCCAGCAGCCAAGAAGGGATAGGGAGCCGAGAGACCCAGTACTTC
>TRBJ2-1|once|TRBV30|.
CAWTLIQGNEQFF
TGTGCCTGGACACTCATACAGGGAAATGAGCAGTTCTTC
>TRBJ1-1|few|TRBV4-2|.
CASSQEWPGSGNTEAFF
TGTGCCAGCAGCCAAGAATGGCCGGGAAGCGGGAACACTGAAGCTTTCTTT
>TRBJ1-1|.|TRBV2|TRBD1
CASRPGTGGTEAFF
TGTGCCAGCAGACCTGGGACAGGGGGGACTGAAGCTTTCTTT
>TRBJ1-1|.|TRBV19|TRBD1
CASSIATGYGNTEAFF
TGTGCCAGTAGTATAGCGACAGGGTATGGCAACACTGAAGCTTTCTTT
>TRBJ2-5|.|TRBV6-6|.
CASSYSSETQYF
TGTGCCAGCAGTTACTCGTCAGAGACCCAGTACTTC
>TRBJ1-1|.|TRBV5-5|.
CASSSMNTEAFF
TGTGCCAGCAGCTCGATGAACACTGAAGCTTTCTTT
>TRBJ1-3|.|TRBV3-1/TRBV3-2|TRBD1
CASSLRQGAVGNTIYF
TGTGCCAGCAGCCTCAGACAGGGGGCAGTGGGAAACACCATATATTTT
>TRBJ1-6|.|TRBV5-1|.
CASSLEGSNSPLHF
TGCGCCAGCAGCTTGGAAGGGTCAAATTCACCCCTCCACTTT
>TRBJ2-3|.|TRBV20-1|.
CSATWDTQYF
TGCAGTGCTACTTGGGATACGCAGTATTTT
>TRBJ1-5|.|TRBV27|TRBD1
CASSLTGGFNQPQHF
TGTGCCAGCAGCTTGACAGGGGGGTTCAATCAGCCCCAGCATTTT
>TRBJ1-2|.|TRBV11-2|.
CASSLGTVLYGYTF
TGTGCCAGCAGCTTAGGGACCGTCTTGTATGGCTACACCTTC
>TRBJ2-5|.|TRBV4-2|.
CASSPASGGRGTQYF
TGTGCCAGCAGCCCGGCCTCCGGGGGAAGGGGGACCCAGTACTTC
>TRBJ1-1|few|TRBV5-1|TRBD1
CASSWRGRDSEAFF
TGCGCCAGCAGCTGGAGGGGGCGAGACTCTGAAGCTTTCTTT
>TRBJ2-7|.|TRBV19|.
CASSPRAGEVDEQYF
TGTGCCAGTAGTCCCAGGGCCGGGGAGGTCGACGAGCAGTACTTC
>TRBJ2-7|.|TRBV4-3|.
CASSQATTYEQYF
TGCGCCAGCAGCCAAGCAACTACCTACGAGCAGTACTTC
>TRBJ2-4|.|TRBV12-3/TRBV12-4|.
CASSLAAKNIQYF
TGTGCCAGCAGTTTAGCGGCCAAAAACATTCAGTACTTC
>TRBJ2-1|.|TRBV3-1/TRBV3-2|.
CASSPIGGALRNEQFF
TGTGCCAGCAGCCCCATAGGGGGGGCCTTAAGGAATGAGCAGTTCTTC
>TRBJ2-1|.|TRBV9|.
CASSATRGTDEQFF
TGTGCCAGCAGCGCTACTCGGGGAACGGATGAGCAGTTCTTC
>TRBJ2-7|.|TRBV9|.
CASSVTAGPYEQYF
TGTGCCAGCAGCGTCACGGCAGGCCCATACGAGCAGTACTTC
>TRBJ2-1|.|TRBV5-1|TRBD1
CASSQGQGNHNEQFF
TGCGCCAGCAGCCAGGGACAGGGGAACCACAATGAGCAGTTCTTC
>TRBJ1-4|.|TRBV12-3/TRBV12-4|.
CASSRVPNEKLFF
TGTGCCAGCTCCAGGGTCCCTAATGAAAAACTGTTTTTT
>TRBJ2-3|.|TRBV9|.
CASSVAEIDTQYF
TGTGCCAGCAGCGTAGCGGAGATAGATACGCAGTATTTT
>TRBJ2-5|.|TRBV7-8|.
CASSLEAAGTKTQYF
TGTGCCAGCAGCTTAGAGGCTGCAGGGACGAAGACCCAGTACTTC